This TCR beta chain was sequenced during a study of T cell repertoires in cytomegalovirus infection. Study context: The authors relied on CMV epitopes, both recently identified HLA-C-restricted and well-studied HLA-B-restricted. Public signatures in TCR beta pointed to CMV infection and matching HLA type.

Points from the study as a whole: Ex vivo, HLA-C-restricted CMV-specific TCR beta clonotypes prevailed over the rest of the response.

This clonotype turned up a few times. As yet, its antigen is unknown. MiXCR, run by TCRdb on the reads, gives a single entry per CDR3 protein. The sample shows fewer than 950,000 distinct CDR3 sequences, less than 35% of them seen only once. Sample: cultured CD8+ T cells from PBMCs, taken from culture after CMV antigen stimulation. The TCR comes from a human donor in good health (CMV status not recorded). Some clones in this sample may be carry-over from other donors' samples.

CDR3: CASSEGTHTGELFF. DNA of the CDR3: TGTGCCAGCAGTGAAGGGACACACACCGGGGAGCTGTTTTTT. The genes are TRBV2 and TRBJ2-2, with D perhaps matching TRBD1 (5 bases). The CDR3 runs 14 residues. The ends were cut back, 1 base at V and 3 bases at J, with 6 bases in the middle. The germline gives CDR1 SNHLY, CDR2 FYNNEI.